A single sample gave rise to the 31 T cell receptor beta chains below, sequenced in a study of Ad26.COV2.S vaccination and SARS-CoV-2 variants. Documented treatment: around 19 received Ad26.COV2.S at low or high dose, single or two shots; 5 received placebo; per-sample allocation not given. Day 63 after the first vaccine or placebo injection was the time point for sampling. Profiled with immunoSEQ multiplex PCR; TCRdb holds only in-frame clones, not every one. The data hold around 450,000 clones, with 75% to 95% observed a single time. The source material was peripheral blood, sampled in a trial of Ad26.COV2.S vaccine versus placebo. These receptors all come from a person aged 18-65 years who received the Ad26.COV2.S COVID-19 vaccine or a placebo.

V gene TRBV20-1 combines with J gene TRBJ2-4; no definite D call. CDR1 is DFQATT, CDR2 SNEGSKA, per germline (reference sequence). V lost 3 bases and J lost 7, with 4 bases in between. This CDR3 comprises 10 residues. The CDR3 region has the DNA TGCAGTGCTAGGGGTAACATTCAGTACTTC. This sequence encodes CSARGNIQYF.

The rearrangement joins TRBV19 to TRBJ2-2; 8 bases align to TRBD2. CDR3 length equals 15 residues. V dropped 2 bases and J dropped 5; count of bases not matched to a gene: 4. CDR1 and CDR2 (germline): LNHDA, SQIVND (reference sequence). The DNA of the CDR3 is TGTGCCAGTAGTATATACGGGAGGGGTACCGGGGAGCTGTTTTTT. Protein: CASSIYGRGTGELFF.

The chain couples TRBV7-2 to TRBJ2-7; D not resolved. This CDR3 region has 13 residues. V lost 3 bases and J 0 bases, leaving 6 bases between the germline ends. The V gene's germline CDR1 is SGHTA and CDR2 FQGNSA. This CDR3 is CASSLDLSYEQYF. The CDR3 DNA reads as TGTGCCAGCAGCTTGGACCTCTCCTACGAGCAGTACTTC. The entire variable domain, with the rest obtained from reference TRBV7-2 and TRBJ2-7, is as follows: GAGVSQSPSNKVTEKGKDVELRCDPISGHTALYWYRQSLGQGLEFLIYFQGNSAPDKSGLPSDRFSAERTGGSVSTLTIQRTQQEDSAVYLCASSLDLSYEQYFGPGTRLTVT.

The chain uses TRBV20-1 and TRBJ2-7, with 10 bases that match TRBD2. From germline, CDR1 is DFQATT and CDR2 SNEGSKA (reference sequence). V was pared by 3 bases and J by 1 base, with 6 bases of the junction left unmatched. The CDR3 length is 15 residues. The CDR3 spells CSASRLAGVSYEQYF. The CDR3 nucleotides are TGCAGTGCTAGTAGGCTAGCGGGAGTGTCCTACGAGCAGTACTTC.

The chain has TRBV6-1 and TRBJ1-4; maybe TRBD1 (6 bases). There are 15 residues in the CDR3. The V and J ends lost 1 base and 7 bases respectively, with 13 bases between them. Germline CDR1 and CDR2: MNHNS and SASEGT. The DNA for the CDR3 is TGTGCCAGCAGTGAAGTAGGGGGGACTGGTGAAAAACTGTTTTTT. Its protein product is CASSEVGGTGEKLFF.

This clone was observed a single time. The chain has TRBV28 and TRBJ2-3; maybe TRBD2 (7 bases). Trimming removed 7 bases from V and 3 bases from J, with 20 bases in between. The CDR3 sequence is 16 residues long. From germline, CDR1 is MDHEN and CDR2 SYDVKM. CDR3 nucleotides: TGTGCCAGCACCGGCGAGGGGGAGGGGTGGACAGATACGCAGTATTTT. Its protein is CASTGEGEGWTDTQYF. Full variable domain (remainder filled in from reference TRBV28 and TRBJ2-3): DVKVTQSSRYLVKRTGEKVFLECVQDMDHENMFWYRQDPGLGLRLIYFSYDVKMKEKGDIPEGYSVSREKKERFSLILESASTNQTSMYLCASTGEGEGWTDTQYFGPGTRLTVL.

The chain links TRBV6-1 to TRBJ2-7; D ambiguous. The CDR3 loop spans 12 amino acids. With 3 bases removed from V and 4 bases from J, the gap between germline ends came to 7 bases. The germline V gene has CDR1 MNHNS and CDR2 SASEGT. CDR3 coding DNA: TGTGCCAGCAGTGACATAGCTTACGAGCAGTACTTC. This gives the protein CASSDIAYEQYF.

The chain joins TRBV9 to TRBJ1-4; no firm D call. Germline CDR1 SGDLS, CDR2 YYNGEE. The CDR3 sequence is 15 residues long. Between the trimmed V and J ends, which lost 0 bases and 1 base, there was a span of 7 bases. The CDR3, as DNA: TGTGCCAGCAGCGTAGTGGGAGGAACTAATGAAAAACTGTTTTTT. Its protein is CASSVVGGTNEKLFF.

This clone was seen a handful of times. This chain uses TRBV13 with TRBJ1-1, with D uncertain. Germline loops: CDR1 PRHDT, CDR2 FYEKMQ (reference sequence). V shed 3 bases and J shed 1 base, with 6 bases lying between them. The CDR3 covers 13 residues. The CDR3 is CASSFAANTEAFF. The CDR3 nucleotides read TGTGCCAGCAGCTTCGCAGCGAACACTGAAGCTTTCTTT.

V gene TRBV10-3 combines with J gene TRBJ2-3; TRBD2 agrees at 7 bases. The V gene end was trimmed by 2 bases and the J gene end by 6 bases; junction bases not matched to a gene: 5. CDR1 and CDR2 from the germline V gene are ENHRY and SYGVKD. The CDR3 contains 14 residues. The CDR3, as DNA: TGTGCCATCAGTGAGAAAGGGCGGGGGGATACGCAGTATTTT. Residues: CAISEKGRGDTQYF.

The chain recombines TRBV5-4 with TRBJ2-3; TRBD2 might be the D (6 bases). Germline CDR1 SGHNT, CDR2 YYREEE (reference sequence). V gave up 5 bases and J gave up 5 bases, with 18 bases separating them. The CDR3 contains 15 residues. The CDR3 is CASRSVERGGDTQYF. The CDR3 DNA reads as TGTGCCAGCAGATCGGTCGAGAGGGGAGGAGATACGCAGTATTTT.

This chain links TRBV6-5 with TRBJ2-7; 7 bases line up with TRBD1. The CDR3 length is 14 residues. The ends lost 2 bases at V and 5 bases at J; junction bases unmatched: 6. CDR1 MNHEY and CDR2 SVGAGI come from the germline V gene. The CDR3 spells CASSYIQGSNEQYF. Written as DNA, the CDR3 is TGTGCCAGCAGTTACATACAGGGGTCGAACGAGCAGTACTTC.

This chain connects TRBV10-2 to TRBJ2-1, with 8 bases fitting TRBD2. V was clipped by 7 bases and J by 0 bases; unmatched bases: 8. In germline, CDR1 is WSHSY, CDR2 SAAADI. The CDR3 totals 16 residues. The CDR3 sequence is CASIGLAGSSYNEQFF. The CDR3 DNA is TGCGCCAGCATCGGGTTAGCGGGAAGCTCCTACAATGAGCAGTTCTTC.

The chain links TRBV6-2 or TRBV6-3 to TRBJ1-1; D not certain. The CDR3 runs to 16 residues. The V gene's germline CDR1 is MNHEY and CDR2 SVGEGT. The germline V and J ends were trimmed by 0 bases and 4 bases, with 15 bases remaining between them. The CDR3 nucleotides are TGTGCCAGCAGTTACTCGAGGCCCCGGGGAATCACTGAAGCTTTCTTT. Its translation: CASSYSRPRGITEAFF.

To note about this clone: Within the sample, other DNA sequences also encode this same CDR3. The V call is TRBV18, the J call TRBJ2-3; unclear D gene. Trimming removed 3 bases at V and 0 bases at J, with 4 bases between. This CDR3 region has 13 residues. Germline assignment: CDR1 KGHSH and CDR2 LQKENI. CDR3 bases: TGTGCCAGCTCACCTTCTAGCACAGATACGCAGTATTTT. It codes for CASSPSSTDTQYF.

This chain links TRBV15 with TRBJ2-1, with 7 bases fitting TRBD2. J gave up 2 bases and V 3 bases, and 7 bases lay outside the gene matches. The CDR3 extends over 16 amino acids. Germline-derived CDR1 and CDR2 are LNHNV and YYDKDF (reference sequence). CDR3 bases: TGTGCCACCAGCAGGACTAGCCCGGGGGCCTACAATGAGCAGTTCTTC. It is translated as CATSRTSPGAYNEQFF.

V and J are TRBV7-2 and TRBJ2-5; 8 bases are a match to TRBD2. Trimming removed 6 bases from V and 4 bases from J; junction bases left unmatched: 13. The CDR3 extends over 16 amino acids. Germline values: CDR1 SGHTA, CDR2 FQGNSA. The CDR3 sequence is CASRPNSGIVGETQYF. Written as DNA, the CDR3 is TGTGCCAGCAGACCAAATAGCGGGATAGTGGGAGAGACCCAGTACTTC.

This chain joins TRBV7-2 and TRBJ1-5; perhaps TRBD1 as D (5 bases). Germline V gene sequence: CDR1 SGHTA, CDR2 FQGNSA. The V end lost 1 base, the J end lost 0 bases, and 7 bases lay between the germline ends. The CDR3 loop spans 15 amino acids. Written as DNA, the CDR3 is TGTGCCAGCAGCTTAGAGGGGTATAGCAATCAGCCCCAGCATTTT. Its protein product is CASSLEGYSNQPQHF.

For this clone: The sample holds other DNA sequences that translate to the same CDR3. The CDR3 DNA reads TGTGCCAGCTCACCCGGGACAGGGGCTGGAAACACCATATATTTT. Its protein is CASSPGTGAGNTIYF. The genes are TRBV18 and TRBJ1-3; 10 nucleotides match TRBD1. CDR1 and CDR2 (germline): KGHSH, LQKENI. This CDR3 has 15 residues. Trimming at V came to 3 bases and at J to 2 bases, leaving 1 base not matched to a gene.

The chain links TRBV2 to TRBJ2-5; 9 nucleotides match TRBD1. CDR1 SNHLY and CDR2 FYNNEI come from the germline V gene. The CDR3 totals 14 residues. With 5 bases clipped from V and 6 bases from J, the junction kept 7 bases outside the gene matches. CDR3 sequence: CASSMTGGVQTQYF. The CDR3 DNA sequence: TGTGCCAGCAGTATGACAGGGGGTGTACAGACCCAGTACTTC. The full variable domain, its missing parts supplied by reference TRBV2 and TRBJ2-5, is EPEVTQTPSHQVTQMGQEVILRCVPISNHLYFYWYRQILGQKVEFLVSFYNNEISEKSEIFDDQFSVERPDGSNFTLKIRSTKLEDSAMYFCASSMTGGVQTQYFGPGTRLLVL.

The rearrangement joins TRBV23-1 to TRBJ2-5; TRBD1 is a possible D gene (5 bases). TRBV23-1 is given ORF status, its function remaining uncertain. The CDR3 runs 16 residues. Trimming took 4 bases from V and 1 from J, leaving 16 bases between them. CDR3 nucleotides: TGCGCCAGCAGTCGCGACCCCCAGGGAACCCAAGAGACCCAGTACTTC. Residues: CASSRDPQGTQETQYF.

Note on this clone: One end of the junction varies from germline; a read error may be responsible. The chain couples TRBV19 to TRBJ2-1; D might be TRBD2 (5 bases). There are 15 residues in the CDR3. CDR1 and CDR2 (germline): LNHDA, SQIVND (reference sequence). The CDR3 region has the DNA TGTGCCAGTAACTCTCCCGGACCAGACTACAACGAGCAGTTCTTC. Translated, it gives CASNSPGPDYNEQFF.

The chain employs TRBV28 and TRBJ2-7; 7 bases align to TRBD2. Germline V gene data show CDR1 as MDHEN and CDR2 as SYDVKM. With 10 bases clipped from V and 5 bases from J, the junction kept 11 bases outside the gene matches. CDR3 size: 13 residues. CDR3: CATLLGGKNEQYF. The CDR3 coding sequence is TGTGCCACCTTGCTGGGGGGGAAGAACGAGCAGTACTTC.

This clone showed up just once. The chain links TRBV16 to TRBJ2-6; D remains unclear. Per germline, CDR1 KGHSY and CDR2 FQNENV. The CDR3 extends over 19 amino acids. The V end was cut by 4 bases, the J end by 0 bases, with 19 bases between. CDR3 coding DNA: TGTGCCAGCAGCCCTTCTTTTCGGCCCTCCCCCTCTGGGGCCAACGTCCTGACTTTC. The encoded protein is CASSPSFRPSPSGANVLTF.

This clone occurred once. The chain links TRBV10-3 to TRBJ1-1; D perhaps matches TRBD1 (6 bases). CDR1 is ENHRY, CDR2 SYGVKD, per germline. V lost 2 bases, J lost 5 bases, and 15 bases lay in between. The length of the CDR3 is 15 residues. The CDR3 nucleotides are TGTGCCATCAGTGAGCCCGCACAGGGACGGACTGAAGCTTTCTTT. Encoded protein: CAISEPAQGRTEAFF.

J is TRBJ2-7 and V is TRBV9; 8 bases align to TRBD1. The CDR3 sequence is 15 residues long. V was pared by 4 bases and J by 2 bases, with 8 bases of the junction left unmatched. Germline V gene data show CDR1 as SGDLS and CDR2 as YYNGEE. CDR3 nucleotides: TGTGCCAGCAGCCCTCGACAGGGGACCCCCTACGAGCAGTACTTC. Encoded protein: CASSPRQGTPYEQYF.

This sequence joins TRBV14 and TRBJ1-4; tentative D call: TRBD1 (6 bases). Looked up from germline, CDR1 is SGHDN and CDR2 is FVKESK. This CDR3 has 14 amino acids. Deletions cut 1 base from V and 8 bases from J, with 11 bases between. DNA of the CDR3: TGTGCCAGCAGCCAAGGGGGGCAGAGGGAAAAACTGTTTTTT. It encodes CASSQGGQREKLFF.

The CDR3 sequence is CASSLGAGAGTQYF. The CDR3 DNA is TGTGCCAGCAGTTTGGGAGCGGGGGCGGGGACCCAGTACTTC. The rearrangement uses TRBV28 and TRBJ2-5, with 8 bases fitting TRBD2. From germline, CDR1 is MDHEN and CDR2 SYDVKM. This CDR3 is built from 14 residues. With 3 bases clipped from V and 7 bases from J, the junction kept 7 bases outside the gene matches.

The chain has TRBV7-6 and TRBJ2-2, with a possible D match to TRBD2 (6 bases). Germline V gene data show CDR1 as SGHVS and CDR2 as FNYEAQ. The CDR3 sequence is 16 residues long. The germline V and J ends were trimmed by 1 base and 1 base, with 10 bases remaining between them. The CDR3 spells CASSLVASENTGELFF. DNA for the CDR3: TGTGCCAGCAGCTTAGTGGCTAGCGAGAACACCGGGGAGCTGTTTTTT.

The chain carries TRBV2 and TRBJ2-7, with D possibly TRBD2 on 6 matching bases. This CDR3 is 13 amino acids long. Trimming left V 6 bases short and J 2 bases short, with 11 bases between. Per the germline V gene, CDR1 is SNHLY and CDR2 is FYNNEI. CDR3 nucleotides: TGTGCCAGCAGGGGGGGATGGGCCTACGAGCAGTACTTC. Encoded protein: CASRGGWAYEQYF. The full variable domain, with the rest looked up from reference TRBV2 and TRBJ2-7, is EPEVTQTPSHQVTQMGQEVILRCVPISNHLYFYWYRQILGQKVEFLVSFYNNEISEKSEIFDDQFSVERPDGSNFTLKIRSTKLEDSAMYFCASRGGWAYEQYFGPGTRLTVT.

The V and J genes are TRBV5-8 and TRBJ2-2, with D possibly TRBD2 on 5 matching bases. V was pared by 1 base and J by 4 bases, with 11 bases between. This CDR3 region has 15 residues. Germline lookup yields CDR1 SGHTS and CDR2 YDEGEE. CDR3 coding DNA: TGTGCCAGCAGCTTGCCGTTGAGGGTCACCGGGGAGCTGTTTTTT. Its translation is CASSLPLRVTGELFF.